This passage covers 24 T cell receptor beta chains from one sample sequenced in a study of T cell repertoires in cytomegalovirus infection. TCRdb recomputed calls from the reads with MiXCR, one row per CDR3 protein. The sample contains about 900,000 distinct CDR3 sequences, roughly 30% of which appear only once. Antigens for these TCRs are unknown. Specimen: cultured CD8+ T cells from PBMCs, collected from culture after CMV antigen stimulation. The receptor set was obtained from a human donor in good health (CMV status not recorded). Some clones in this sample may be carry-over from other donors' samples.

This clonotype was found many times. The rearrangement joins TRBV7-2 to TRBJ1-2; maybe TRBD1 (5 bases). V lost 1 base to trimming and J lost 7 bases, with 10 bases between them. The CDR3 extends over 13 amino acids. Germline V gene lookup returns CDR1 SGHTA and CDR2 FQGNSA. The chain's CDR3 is CASSLGGAGGYTF. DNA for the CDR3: TGTGCCAGCAGCTTAGGGGGCGCGGGTGGCTACACCTTC. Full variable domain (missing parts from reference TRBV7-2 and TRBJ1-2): GAGVSQSPSNKVTEKGKDVELRCDPISGHTALYWYRQSLGQGLEFLIYFQGNSAPDKSGLPSDRFSAERTGGSVSTLTIQRTQQEDSAVYLCASSLGGAGGYTFGSGTRLTVV.

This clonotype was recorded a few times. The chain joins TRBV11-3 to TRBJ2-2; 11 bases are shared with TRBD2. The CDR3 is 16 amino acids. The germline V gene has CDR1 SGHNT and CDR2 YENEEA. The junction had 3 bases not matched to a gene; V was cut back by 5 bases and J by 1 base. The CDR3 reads CASSGGLAVNTGELFF. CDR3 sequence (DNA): TGTGCCAGCAGCGGGGGACTAGCGGTGAACACCGGGGAGCTGTTTTTT.

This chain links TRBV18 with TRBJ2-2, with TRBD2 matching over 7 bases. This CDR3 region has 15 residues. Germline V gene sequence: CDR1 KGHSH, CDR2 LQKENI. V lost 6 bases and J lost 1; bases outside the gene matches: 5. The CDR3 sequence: CASSRDYGNTGELFF. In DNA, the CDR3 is TGTGCCAGCTCGCGGGACTACGGGAACACCGGGGAGCTGTTTTTT.

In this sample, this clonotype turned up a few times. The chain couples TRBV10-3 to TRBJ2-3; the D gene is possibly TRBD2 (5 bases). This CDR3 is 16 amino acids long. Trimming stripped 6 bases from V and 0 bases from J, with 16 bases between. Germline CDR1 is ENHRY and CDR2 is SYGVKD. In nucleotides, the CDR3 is TGTGCCATCAGAGGGCTCGGCGGGCAGAGCACAGATACGCAGTATTTT. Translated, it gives CAIRGLGGQSTDTQYF.

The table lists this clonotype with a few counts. This chain's CDR3 is CASSAGGSGYEQYV. The CDR3 DNA reads as TGTGCCAGCAGCGCCGGGGGTAGCGGGTACGAGCAGTACGTC. The chain has TRBV9 and TRBJ2-7; TRBD2 matches at 7 bases. Germline V gene lookup returns CDR1 SGDLS and CDR2 YYNGEE. V dropped 3 bases and J dropped 4; count of bases not matched to a gene: 7. This CDR3 region has 14 residues.

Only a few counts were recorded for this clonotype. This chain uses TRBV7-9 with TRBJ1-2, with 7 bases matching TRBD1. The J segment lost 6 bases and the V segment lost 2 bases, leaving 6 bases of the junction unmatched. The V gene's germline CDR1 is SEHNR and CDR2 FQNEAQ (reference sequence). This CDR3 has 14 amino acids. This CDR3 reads CASSLPTGADGYTF. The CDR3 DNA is TGTGCCAGCAGCTTACCCACAGGGGCGGATGGCTACACCTTC.

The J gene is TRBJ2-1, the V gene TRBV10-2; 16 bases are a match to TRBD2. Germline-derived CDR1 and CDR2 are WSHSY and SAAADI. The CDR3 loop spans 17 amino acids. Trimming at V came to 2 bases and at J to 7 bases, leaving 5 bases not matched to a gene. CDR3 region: CASSEEGLAGGPNEQFF. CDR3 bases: TGCGCCAGCAGTGAGGAGGGACTAGCGGGGGGGCCAAATGAGCAGTTCTTC.

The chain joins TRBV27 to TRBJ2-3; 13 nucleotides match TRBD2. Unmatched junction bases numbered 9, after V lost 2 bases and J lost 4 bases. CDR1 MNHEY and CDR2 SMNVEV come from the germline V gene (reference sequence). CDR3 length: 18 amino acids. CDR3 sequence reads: CASSLGTSGGADPDTQYF. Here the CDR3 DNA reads TGTGCCAGCAGTTTAGGTACTAGCGGGGGGGCCGATCCAGATACGCAGTATTTT.

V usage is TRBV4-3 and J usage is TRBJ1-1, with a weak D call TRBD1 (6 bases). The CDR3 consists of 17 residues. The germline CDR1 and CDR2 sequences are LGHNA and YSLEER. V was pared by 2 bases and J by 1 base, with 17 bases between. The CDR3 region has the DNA TGCGCCAGCAGCCAACCACCCTTGCAGGGGCGGAACACTGAAGCTTTCTTT. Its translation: CASSQPPLQGRNTEAFF.

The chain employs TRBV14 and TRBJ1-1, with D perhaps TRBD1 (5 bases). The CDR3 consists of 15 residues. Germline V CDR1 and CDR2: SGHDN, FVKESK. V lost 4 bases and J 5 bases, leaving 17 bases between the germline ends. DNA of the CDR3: TGTGCCAGCAGCCTCTCACCGGGGGGTGGGACTGAAGCTTTCTTT. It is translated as CASSLSPGGGTEAFF.

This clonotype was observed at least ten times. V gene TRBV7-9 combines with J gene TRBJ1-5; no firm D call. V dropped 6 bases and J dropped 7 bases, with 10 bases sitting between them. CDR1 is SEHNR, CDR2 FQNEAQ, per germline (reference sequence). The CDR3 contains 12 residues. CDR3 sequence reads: CASSLSAQPQHF. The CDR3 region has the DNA TGTGCCAGCAGTTTATCAGCACAGCCCCAGCATTTT.

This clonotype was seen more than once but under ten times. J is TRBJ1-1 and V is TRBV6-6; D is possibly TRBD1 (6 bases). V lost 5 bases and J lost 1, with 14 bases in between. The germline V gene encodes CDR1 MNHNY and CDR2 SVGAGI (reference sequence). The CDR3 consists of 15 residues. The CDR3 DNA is TGTGCCAGCAGTCCGGAGGGACACCAGAACACTGAAGCTTTCTTT. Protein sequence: CASSPEGHQNTEAFF.

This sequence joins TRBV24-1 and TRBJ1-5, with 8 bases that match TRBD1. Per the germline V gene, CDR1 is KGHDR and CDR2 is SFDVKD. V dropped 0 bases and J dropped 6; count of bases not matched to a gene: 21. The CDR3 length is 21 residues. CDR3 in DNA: TGTGCCACCAGTGATTTGCAATGGGACAGGCTATTTCCAGAGAGCGGTCAGCCCCAGCATTTT. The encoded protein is CATSDLQWDRLFPESGQPQHF.

In DNA, the CDR3 is TGTGCCATCAGCGAGGACAGGGAGGGGAATAGCAATCAGCCCCAGCATTTT. Its protein is CAISEDREGNSNQPQHF. The V call is TRBV10-3, the J call TRBJ1-5; 8 bases line up with TRBD1. The CDR3 covers 17 residues. Germline CDR1 reads ENHRY; CDR2 reads SYGVKD. Unmatched junction bases numbered 10, after V lost 6 bases and J lost 0 bases.

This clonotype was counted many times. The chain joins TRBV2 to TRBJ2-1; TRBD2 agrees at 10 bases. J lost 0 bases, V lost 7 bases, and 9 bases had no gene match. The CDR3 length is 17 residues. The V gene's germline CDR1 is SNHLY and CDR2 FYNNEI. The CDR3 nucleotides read TGTGCCAGCATACTAGCGGGGATGAGGAGCTCCTACAATGAGCAGTTCTTC. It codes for CASILAGMRSSYNEQFF. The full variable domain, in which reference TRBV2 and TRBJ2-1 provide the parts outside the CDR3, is EPEVTQTPSHQVTQMGQEVILRCVPISNHLYFYWYRQILGQKVEFLVSFYNNEISEKSEIFDDQFSVERPDGSNFTLKIRSTKLEDSAMYFCASILAGMRSSYNEQFFGPGTRLTVL.

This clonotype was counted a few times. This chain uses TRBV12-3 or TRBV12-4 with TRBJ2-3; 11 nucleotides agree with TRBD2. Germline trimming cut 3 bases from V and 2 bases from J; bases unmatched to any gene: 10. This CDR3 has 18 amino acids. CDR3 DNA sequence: TGTGCCAGCAGTTTTGTCCTAGCGGGGGGCCTTAACACAGATACGCAGTATTTT. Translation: CASSFVLAGGLNTDTQYF.

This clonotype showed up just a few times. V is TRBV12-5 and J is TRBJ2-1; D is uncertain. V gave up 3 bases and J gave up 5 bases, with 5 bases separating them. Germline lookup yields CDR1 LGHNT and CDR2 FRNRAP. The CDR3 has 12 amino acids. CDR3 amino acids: CASGFRDNEQFF. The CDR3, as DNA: TGTGCTAGTGGTTTCCGGGACAATGAGCAGTTCTTC.

CDR3 loop: CATSRVQGYEQYV. DNA for the CDR3: TGTGCCACCAGCAGAGTGCAGGGCTACGAGCAGTACGTC. The rearrangement joins TRBV15 to TRBJ2-7, with a possible D match to TRBD1 (5 bases). Germline V gene sequence: CDR1 LNHNV, CDR2 YYDKDF (reference sequence). Trimming left V 1 base short and J 3 bases short, with 7 bases between. This CDR3 is 13 amino acids long.

The CDR3 sequence is CASSLLQGSTEAFF. The CDR3, as DNA: TGTGCCAGCAGTTTACTGCAGGGGAGTACTGAAGCTTTCTTT. V usage is TRBV27 and J usage is TRBJ1-1; TRBD1 is a possible D gene (6 bases). Germline V lookup: CDR1 MNHEY, CDR2 SMNVEV (reference sequence). CDR3 size: 14 residues. V lost 2 bases and J 5 bases, leaving 12 bases between the germline ends.

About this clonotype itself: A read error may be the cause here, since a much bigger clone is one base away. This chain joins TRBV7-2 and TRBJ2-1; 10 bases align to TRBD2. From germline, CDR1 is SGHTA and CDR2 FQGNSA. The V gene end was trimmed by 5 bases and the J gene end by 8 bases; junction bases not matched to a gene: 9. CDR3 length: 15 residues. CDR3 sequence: CASSRGLAFLYEQFF. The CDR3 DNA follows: TGTGCCAGCAGCAGGGGACTAGCGTTTTTGTATGAGCAGTTCTTC.

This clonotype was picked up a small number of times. The CDR3 DNA is TGTGCCAGCAGTCCCCTCGAAGCGAGCAATGAGCAGTTCTTC. This encodes CASSPLEASNEQFF. The gene calls are TRBV27 and TRBJ2-1; D unclear. The CDR3 is made up of 14 amino acids. Germline-derived CDR1 and CDR2 are MNHEY and SMNVEV (reference sequence). Trimming cost V 5 bases and J 6 bases, with 14 bases left between them.

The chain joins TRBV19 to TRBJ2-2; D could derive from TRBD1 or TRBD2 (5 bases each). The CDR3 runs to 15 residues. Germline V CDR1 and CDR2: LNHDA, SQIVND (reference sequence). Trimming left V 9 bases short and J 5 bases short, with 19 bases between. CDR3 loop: CASRPSLGVTGELFF. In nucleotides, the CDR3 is TGTGCCAGCCGTCCGTCATTGGGGGTAACCGGGGAGCTGTTTTTT.

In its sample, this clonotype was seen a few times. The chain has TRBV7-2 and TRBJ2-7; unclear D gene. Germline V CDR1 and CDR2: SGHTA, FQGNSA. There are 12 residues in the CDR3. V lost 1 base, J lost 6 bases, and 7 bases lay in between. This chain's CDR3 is CASSLDPLEQYF. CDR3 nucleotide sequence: TGTGCCAGCAGCTTAGACCCCCTCGAGCAGTACTTC.

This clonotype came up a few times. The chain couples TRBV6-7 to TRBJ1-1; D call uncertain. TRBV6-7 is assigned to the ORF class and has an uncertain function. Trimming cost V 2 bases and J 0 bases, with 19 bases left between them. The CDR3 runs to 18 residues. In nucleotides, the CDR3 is TGTGCCAGCAGTTACGATGAGGTAATAAGAAGACTGAACACTGAAGCTTTCTTT. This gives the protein CASSYDEVIRRLNTEAFF.